The clone carrying this TCR beta chain was observed once. Authors' data handling: Estimated nucleated cell counts came from reference gene primer amplification. Method: immunoSEQ multiplex PCR; TCRdb's copy keeps in-frame clones and lacks some. The V and J calls and clone size were taken over from that table, and D and trimming were inferred from the DNA. The table lists 76,000 or so clones, around nine tenths of them singletons. This entry belongs to a study of blood T cell repertoires in COVID-19. V was pared by 5 bases and J by 3 bases, with 18 bases between. The germline gives CDR1 SGDLS, CDR2 YYNGEE. This CDR3 has 16 residues.

The source of this sequence is a human donor in a cohort sampled during active COVID-19. Sequenced material: peripheral blood. The gene calls are TRBV9 and TRBJ1-3; D possibly corresponds to TRBD1 (5 bases). CDR3 bases: TGTGCCAGCAGTGGCGGGACTCCCGGAGGTGGAAACACCATATATTTT. It translates to CASSGGTPGGGNTIYF.